The 32 T cell receptor beta chains listed next were all sequenced from one sample in a study of cytomegalovirus exposure and HLA in healthy donors. Vbeta (60) and Jbeta (13) primers were used in the PCR. The repertoire was sequenced with immunoSEQ multiplex PCR; TCRdb's copy has only in-frame clones and lacks some. The sample lists roughly 65,000 clones, 65% to 80% seen once, with around 17% in the top ten. Sequencing used PBMCs. The source is a middle-aged man in good health and CMV-seropositive.

The V gene is TRBV29-1, the J gene TRBJ1-1; D might be TRBD1 (6 bases). Trimming left V 5 bases short and J 8 bases short, with 21 bases between. CDR1 SQVTM and CDR2 ANQGSEA come from the germline V gene. CDR3 length: 14 residues. Written as DNA, the CDR3 is TGCAGCGTTCAGCCCGGGACACAAGGTTCGGAAGCTTTCTTT. This gives the protein CSVQPGTQGSEAFF. Complete variable domain (other parts from reference TRBV29-1 and TRBJ1-1): SAVISQKPSRDICQRGTSLTIQCQVDSQVTMMFWYRQQPGQSLTLIATANQGSEATYESGFVIDKFPISRPNLTFSTLTVSNMSPEDSSIYLCSVQPGTQGSEAFFGQGTRLTVV.

V is TRBV6-1 and J is TRBJ1-5; D not certain. Between the trimmed V and J ends, which lost 4 bases and 6 bases, there was a span of 7 bases. Germline V lookup: CDR1 MNHNS, CDR2 SASEGT. CDR3 length equals 12 residues. This chain's CDR3 is CASSGEGQPQHF. CDR3 in DNA: TGTGCCAGCAGTGGGGAGGGTCAGCCCCAGCATTTT.

The chain joins TRBV18 to TRBJ2-2; 7 nucleotides match TRBD1. Germline assignment: CDR1 KGHSH and CDR2 LQKENI. This CDR3 has 13 residues. Trimming at V came to 6 bases and at J to 4 bases, leaving 2 bases not matched to a gene. CDR3 amino acids: CASSGQITGELFF. In DNA, the CDR3 is TGTGCCAGCTCGGGACAGATCACCGGGGAGCTGTTTTTT.

This clone has only a few counts. The chain recombines TRBV6-1 with TRBJ2-5, with 7 bases lining up with TRBD1. From germline, CDR1 is MNHNS and CDR2 SASEGT. This CDR3 region has 14 residues. V lost 5 bases, J lost 2 bases, and 5 bases stayed unmatched. The CDR3 here is CASSPGTVQETQYF. The CDR3 nucleotides are TGTGCCAGCAGTCCTGGGACAGTACAAGAGACCCAGTACTTC.

The rearrangement joins TRBV4-1 to TRBJ1-2, with TRBD1 matching 9 bases. V lost 3 bases, J lost 4 bases, and 6 bases stayed unmatched. There are 15 residues in the CDR3. The V gene's germline CDR1 is MGHRA and CDR2 YSYEKL. DNA of the CDR3: TGCGCCAGCAGCCAGACGGGGACAGGGTCCTATGGCTACACCTTC. This codes for CASSQTGTGSYGYTF.

The rearrangement links TRBV2 to TRBJ1-1; no clear D. Trimming left V 4 bases short and J 11 bases short, with 14 bases between. The germline gives CDR1 SNHLY, CDR2 FYNNEI. CDR3 length: 12 residues. CDR3 sequence reads: CASSAGRADAFF. CDR3 DNA: TGTGCCAGCAGTGCGGGAAGGGCCGACGCTTTCTTT.

This clone was found a few times. This chain links TRBV29-1 with TRBJ2-2, with 7 bases fitting TRBD2. Germline trimming cut 7 bases from V and 0 bases from J; bases unmatched to any gene: 2. The length of the CDR3 is 13 residues. Germline CDR1 is SQVTM and CDR2 is ANQGSEA. Written as DNA, the CDR3 is TGCAGCGGGGGGACTACGAACACCGGGGAGCTGTTTTTT. This encodes CSGGTTNTGELFF.

V is TRBV5-4 and J is TRBJ1-2, with D unclear. The CDR3 extends over 14 amino acids. CDR1 and CDR2 from the germline V gene are SGHNT and YYREEE (reference sequence). V shed 4 bases and J shed 2 bases, with 12 bases lying between them. This chain's CDR3 is CASSRAGQNYGYTF. In nucleotides, the CDR3 is TGTGCCAGCAGCCGGGCGGGTCAAAACTATGGCTACACCTTC.

This chain uses TRBV5-1 with TRBJ2-7; 9 bases line up with TRBD2. The CDR3 is 15 residues long. Trimming cost V 4 bases and J 2 bases; bases outside gene matches: 7. Germline V CDR1 and CDR2: SGHRS, YFSETQ. The CDR3: CASSPKTSGAYEQYF. The CDR3 nucleotides are TGCGCCAGCAGCCCTAAGACTAGCGGTGCCTACGAGCAGTACTTC.

Of note for this clone: The CDR3 carries no conserved terminal phenylalanine or tryptophan, so it likely arises from a read error. It is unclear where the CDR3 begins or ends on the DNA, so no DNA is shown, and the CDR3 is as TCRdb lists it. CDR3 protein: CASSKDSLG. The rearrangement links TRBV6-4 to TRBJ1-1; TRBD1, the D gene given by the table, was not confirmed from the DNA. CDR1 is MRHNA, CDR2 SNTAGT, per germline. The CDR3 length equals 9 residues, ends included.

The chain joins TRBV11-3 to TRBJ2-4, with TRBD1 matching 7 bases. Germline assignment: CDR1 SGHNT and CDR2 YENEEA. After removal of 5 bases from V and 0 bases from J, the junction contained 4 bases not matched to a gene. This CDR3 is 15 amino acids long. CDR3 DNA: TGTGCCAGCAGCCTACAGGGGCTAGCCAAAAACATTCAGTACTTC. Translating it yields CASSLQGLAKNIQYF. The whole variable domain, filled in from reference TRBV11-3 and TRBJ2-4, reads EAGVVQSPRYKIIEKKQPVAFWCNPISGHNTLYWYLQNLGQGPELLIRYENEEAVDDSQLPKDRFSAERLKGVDSTLKIQPAELGDSAVYLCASSLQGLAKNIQYFGAGTRLSVL.

This clone was counted between two and nine times. V is TRBV11-3 and J is TRBJ2-2; 9 bases line up with TRBD2. Germline V gives CDR1 SGHNT, CDR2 YENEEA. The CDR3 runs 17 residues. V was pared by 2 bases and J by 3 bases, with 7 bases of the junction left unmatched. Written as DNA, the CDR3 is TGTGCCAGCAGCTTATACCTTAGCGGGGGTTACACCGGGGAGCTGTTTTTT. This translates into CASSLYLSGGYTGELFF.

This clone was counted at least ten times. The gene calls are TRBV4-3 and TRBJ1-4; D is undetermined. This CDR3 comprises 16 residues. Germline CDR1 is LGHNA and CDR2 is YSLEER. The ends were cut back, 0 bases at V and 7 bases at J, with 15 bases in the middle. The CDR3 sequence: CASSQELRTAGEKLFF. The DNA for the CDR3 is TGCGCCAGCAGCCAAGAATTGAGAACCGCCGGTGAAAAACTGTTTTTT.

This clone has only a few counts. The chain employs TRBV19 and TRBJ1-1; TRBD1 aligns across 11 bases. V lost 1 base, J lost 5 bases, and 6 bases stayed unmatched. CDR1 LNHDA and CDR2 SQIVND come from the germline V gene (reference sequence). The CDR3 length is 16 residues. The CDR3 DNA sequence: TGTGCCAGTAGTATAGTCCGGACAGGGGGCGCGACTGAAGCTTTCTTT. It specifies CASSIVRTGGATEAFF.

The DNA for the CDR3 is TGTGCCAGCAGACGAGCGGAGACAGGGGCAGAGACCCAGTACTTC. This gives the protein CASRRAETGAETQYF. This chain uses TRBV7-9 with TRBJ2-5, with 8 bases lining up with TRBD1. This CDR3 has 15 residues. The ends lost 6 bases at V and 4 bases at J; junction bases unmatched: 10. The germline V gene encodes CDR1 SEHNR and CDR2 FQNEAQ (reference sequence).

The chain carries TRBV4-1 and TRBJ2-3; D is undetermined. CDR3 length: 13 residues. V lost 1 base and J lost 1, with 3 bases in between. Germline-derived CDR1 and CDR2 are MGHRA and YSYEKL. CDR3 loop: CASSQAGTDTQYF. The CDR3, as DNA: TGCGCCAGCAGCCAAGCCGGCACAGATACGCAGTATTTT.

For the CDR3, the DNA is TGTGCCAGCAGTTCTAGCGGGGGGGCAACCAAAAACATTCAGTACTTC. Translating gives CASSSSGGATKNIQYF. V and J are TRBV28 and TRBJ2-4, with 12 bases fitting TRBD2. The germline gives CDR1 MDHEN, CDR2 SYDVKM. The CDR3 totals 16 residues. V shed 4 bases, J shed 2 bases, and the junction held 3 bases outside the gene matches.

The V call is TRBV7-9, the J call TRBJ2-5; D ambiguous. The germline V and J ends were trimmed by 8 bases and 1 base, with 8 bases remaining between them. This CDR3 has 12 amino acids. Germline CDR1 is SEHNR and CDR2 is FQNEAQ (reference sequence). The CDR3 sequence is CASLQVQETQYF. The CDR3 DNA sequence: TGTGCCAGCTTGCAGGTCCAAGAGACCCAGTACTTC.

There are a few counts of this clone. This rearrangement joins TRBV30 to TRBJ2-5; D possibly corresponds to TRBD2 (6 bases). Trimming removed 3 bases from V and 4 bases from J, with 9 bases in between. In germline, CDR1 is GTSNPN, CDR2 SVGIG (reference sequence). The CDR3 sequence is 12 residues long. The CDR3 protein is CAWRGLGETQYF. In DNA, the CDR3 is TGTGCCTGGAGGGGACTCGGAGAGACCCAGTACTTC. The entire variable domain, with the rest obtained from reference TRBV30 and TRBJ2-5, is as follows: SQTIHQWPATLVQPVGSPLSLECTVEGTSNPNLYWYRQAAGRGLQLLFYSVGIGQISSEVPQNLSASRPQDRQFILSSKKLLLSDSGFYLCAWRGLGETQYFGPGTRLLVL.

J is TRBJ2-4 and V is TRBV11-2; a possible D gene is TRBD1 (6 bases). Germline-derived CDR1 and CDR2 are SGHAT and FQNNGV. Trimming pared 5 bases from V and 8 bases from J, leaving 22 bases between. The CDR3 extends over 16 amino acids. CDR3 residues: CASSLTQGQASDIQYF. As DNA, the CDR3 is TGTGCCAGCAGCCTAACCCAGGGGCAGGCCTCAGACATTCAGTACTTC.

This sequence joins TRBV4-3 and TRBJ1-1; no reliable D call. V lost 1 base to trimming and J lost 2 bases, with 8 bases between them. This CDR3 region has 14 residues. Germline V gene sequence: CDR1 LGHNA, CDR2 YSLEER. The CDR3 sequence: CASSQVNRNTEAFF. The CDR3, as DNA: TGCGCCAGCAGCCAAGTTAACAGAAACACTGAAGCTTTCTTT.

This rearrangement joins TRBV5-1 to TRBJ2-5; TRBD1 aligns across 8 bases. The germline CDR1 and CDR2 sequences are SGHRS and YFSETQ. CDR3 length: 13 amino acids. Trimming took 9 bases from V and 1 from J; bases not matched to a gene: 5. CDR3 protein: CATRTGPQETQYF. The DNA of the CDR3 is TGCGCCACGAGGACAGGGCCCCAAGAGACCCAGTACTTC.

The CDR3: CASGLVRGDYYEQYF. As DNA, the CDR3 is TGTGCTAGTGGTTTGGTACGAGGAGACTACTACGAGCAGTACTTC. The V gene is TRBV12-5, the J gene TRBJ2-7, with a possible D match to TRBD2 (5 bases). CDR3 size: 15 residues. The V gene's germline CDR1 is LGHNT and CDR2 FRNRAP. V was cut by 0 bases and J by 3 bases, with 12 bases left in between.

This clone was counted a single time. In DNA, the CDR3 is TGTGCCTGGACGCGGGGGTCCACGGAGACCCAGTACTTC. Translation gives CAWTRGSTETQYF. The gene calls are TRBV30 and TRBJ2-5; 7 nucleotides align to TRBD2. The V and J ends lost 4 bases and 5 bases, in that order; junction bases with no gene match: 7. Germline-derived CDR1 and CDR2 are GTSNPN and SVGIG (reference sequence). The length of the CDR3 is 13 residues. The full variable domain, rest sourced from reference TRBV30 and TRBJ2-5, is SQTIHQWPATLVQPVGSPLSLECTVEGTSNPNLYWYRQAAGRGLQLLFYSVGIGQISSEVPQNLSASRPQDRQFILSSKKLLLSDSGFYLCAWTRGSTETQYFGPGTRLLVL.

The chain has TRBV5-1 and TRBJ1-6; TRBD1 matches 9 bases. This CDR3 has 14 amino acids. Germline CDR1 reads SGHRS; CDR2 reads YFSETQ. Losses at the gene ends were 3 bases for V and 9 bases for J; bases not matched to a gene: 4. CDR3 sequence reads: CASSWGQGGSPLHF. The CDR3 DNA sequence: TGCGCCAGCAGCTGGGGACAGGGTGGTTCACCCCTCCACTTT. Full variable domain (missing parts from reference TRBV5-1 and TRBJ1-6): KAGVTQTPRYLIKTRGQQVTLSCSPISGHRSVSWYQQTPGQGLQFLFEYFSETQRNKGNFPGRFSGRQFSNSRSEMNVSTLELGDSALYLCASSWGQGGSPLHFGNGTRLTVT.

This clone was observed a few times. The chain combines TRBV19 with TRBJ2-7, with TRBD2 identical over 11 bases. With 5 bases clipped from V and 3 bases from J, the junction kept 3 bases outside the gene matches. The CDR3 loop spans 14 amino acids. CDR1 is LNHDA and CDR2 is SQIVND in the germline V gene (reference sequence). CDR3 in amino acids: CASSAGTSGYEQYF. The CDR3 DNA reads as TGTGCCAGTAGTGCCGGGACTAGCGGCTACGAGCAGTACTTC.

The V call is TRBV2, the J call TRBJ1-1; TRBD1 might be the D (6 bases). Trimming stripped 4 bases from V and 5 bases from J, with 14 bases between. The CDR3 runs to 14 residues. Germline V lookup: CDR1 SNHLY, CDR2 FYNNEI. CDR3 residues: CASSVAGARTEAFF. In nucleotides, the CDR3 is TGTGCCAGCAGTGTGGCGGGGGCGCGTACTGAAGCTTTCTTT.

The genes are TRBV5-4 and TRBJ2-1; TRBD1 is a possible D gene (5 bases). The V end was cut by 3 bases, the J end by 1 base, with 8 bases between. Germline V gene sequence: CDR1 SGHNT, CDR2 YYREEE (reference sequence). The CDR3 extends over 14 amino acids. The CDR3 region has the DNA TGTGCCAGCAGCTCGGCAGGGTCCTACAATGAGCAGTTCTTC. Protein: CASSSAGSYNEQFF.

This clone was detected a few times. The chain has TRBV30 and TRBJ1-2; the D is unclear. The V end was cut by 2 bases, the J end by 7 bases, with 11 bases between. The CDR3 is 12 residues long. The germline V gene has CDR1 GTSNPN and CDR2 SVGIG (reference sequence). The CDR3 sequence is CAWSLADVGYTF. The CDR3 nucleotides are TGTGCCTGGAGTTTAGCGGACGTTGGCTACACCTTC.

The chain links TRBV6-6 to TRBJ2-4; TRBD1 matches at 7 bases. J lost 9 bases, V lost 2 bases, and 13 bases had no gene match. This CDR3 is built from 16 residues. Germline V gene data show CDR1 as MNHNY and CDR2 as SVGAGI (reference sequence). The CDR3 reads CASSYPVGQAGGIQYF. CDR3 sequence (DNA): TGTGCCAGCAGTTACCCGGTCGGACAGGCCGGTGGCATTCAGTACTTC.

The chain uses TRBV2 and TRBJ2-1, with a tentative D call TRBD2 (6 bases). CDR3 length: 12 amino acids. CDR1 and CDR2 from the germline V gene are SNHLY and FYNNEI. Trimming took off 7 bases at V and 2 bases at J, with 6 bases between the two ends. The CDR3 region is CASTSAYNEQFF. CDR3 bases: TGTGCCAGCACTAGCGCCTACAATGAGCAGTTCTTC.

The rearrangement links TRBV5-1 to TRBJ2-1; 12 bases align to TRBD1. CDR3 size: 15 residues. V gave up 3 bases and J gave up 7 bases; unmatched junction bases: 5. Looked up from germline, CDR1 is SGHRS and CDR2 is YFSETQ. CDR3 loop: CASSSGTGGANEQFF. In DNA, the CDR3 is TGCGCCAGCAGCTCCGGGACAGGGGGCGCGAATGAGCAGTTCTTC.